The clone carrying this T cell receptor beta chain was seen a handful of times. Its antigen remains unknown. The data were taken from a study of cytomegalovirus exposure and HLA in healthy donors. Generated by immunoSEQ multiplex PCR, the TCRdb table keeps only in-frame clones and is missing some. The table records roughly 220,000 clones, roughly 84% of them present only once. The germline V gene encodes CDR1 SGHAT and CDR2 FQNNGV. V was clipped by 4 bases and J by 7 bases, with 5 bases between them. CDR3 size: 11 residues. Findings of the study overall: Some public TCRs appeared in many individuals, while most sequences were rare.

V is TRBV11-2 and J is TRBJ2-1; unclear D gene. The TCR sequence derives from a woman in her thirties in good health and CMV-seropositive. The sample taken for sequencing was PBMCs. The CDR3 DNA is TGTGCCAGCAGCTGGGGTAATGAGCAGTTCTTC. It codes for CASSWGNEQFF.